The 8 T cell receptor beta chains in this list originate from one sample, sequenced in a study of T cell responses to AZD1222 COVID-19 vaccine. The data were produced by immunoSEQ multiplex PCR, yet TCRdb's version contains in-frame clones alone and is incomplete. The profile shows 95,000 to 150,000 clones, 85% to 90% of them singletons. Here the sequenced sample was peripheral blood, taken on day 0 of AZD1222 vaccination. These receptors were taken from an adult in good health.

The V gene is TRBV24-1, the J gene TRBJ2-3, with a possible D match to TRBD2 (5 bases). Germline V gives CDR1 KGHDR, CDR2 SFDVKD. Trimming removed 4 bases from V and 2 bases from J, with 9 bases in between. The CDR3 loop spans 14 amino acids. CDR3 loop: CATSDTGNTDTQYF. CDR3 sequence (DNA): TGTGCCACCAGTGACACCGGGAACACAGATACGCAGTATTTT.

The rearrangement links TRBV12-5 to TRBJ1-5; D is ambiguous. The CDR3 has 15 amino acids. Deletions cut 5 bases from V and 2 bases from J, with 13 bases between. Germline V gene lookup returns CDR1 LGHNT and CDR2 FRNRAP. The CDR3 region is CASGVSNRGNQPQHF. CDR3 DNA: TGTGCTAGTGGTGTATCCAATAGGGGCAATCAGCCCCAGCATTTT.

The chain employs TRBV6-5 and TRBJ1-2, with 7 nucleotides matching TRBD1. Germline V gene data show CDR1 as MNHEY and CDR2 as SVGAGI. The CDR3 has 15 residues. V was pared by 2 bases and J by 0 bases, with 3 bases of the junction left unmatched. For the CDR3, the DNA is TGTGCCAGCAGTTACACAGGGGCCTCTAACTATGGCTACACCTTC. Translated: CASSYTGASNYGYTF.

This clone was picked up one time. J is TRBJ2-2 and V is TRBV5-1, with 12 bases fitting TRBD2. Germline loops: CDR1 SGHRS, CDR2 YFSETQ. The length of the CDR3 is 19 residues. Germline trimming cut 4 bases from V and 6 bases from J; bases unmatched to any gene: 16. The CDR3 DNA is TGCGCCAGCAGCCTATCCGCTCAGACTAGCGGGAGTTTGGCCGGGGAGCTGTTTTTT. Encoded protein: CASSLSAQTSGSLAGELFF.

The J gene is TRBJ2-7, the V gene TRBV5-1; 9 bases are a match to TRBD2. After removal of 1 base from V and 7 bases from J, the junction contained 12 bases not matched to a gene. The CDR3 consists of 16 residues. Germline assignment: CDR1 SGHRS and CDR2 YFSETQ. The CDR3: CASSLSAGGPPWEQYF. Here the CDR3 DNA reads TGCGCCAGCAGCTTGAGCGCGGGAGGGCCACCGTGGGAGCAGTACTTC.

The chain uses TRBV9 and TRBJ2-3; D remains unclear. There are 14 residues in the CDR3. Germline V gene sequence: CDR1 SGDLS, CDR2 YYNGEE. The germline V and J ends were trimmed by 4 bases and 5 bases, with 14 bases remaining between them. The DNA for the CDR3 is TGTGCCAGCAGCTCCACCCGACTGGGAGATACGCAGTATTTT. This encodes CASSSTRLGDTQYF.

This chain joins TRBV15 and TRBJ1-1, with 7 bases fitting TRBD1. The CDR3 has 15 amino acids. Losses at the gene ends were 0 bases for V and 3 bases for J; bases not matched to a gene: 4. The V gene's germline CDR1 is LNHNV and CDR2 YYDKDF (reference sequence). Here the CDR3 DNA reads TGTGCCACCAGCAGAGATGCAGGGGGTGACACTGAAGCTTTCTTT. Protein sequence: CATSRDAGGDTEAFF.

This clone was detected once. V gene TRBV6-5 combines with J gene TRBJ2-7; TRBD2 agrees at 14 bases. The CDR3 loop spans 14 amino acids. V was clipped by 6 bases and J by 4 bases; unmatched bases: 2. CDR1 MNHEY and CDR2 SVGAGI come from the germline V gene. As DNA, the CDR3 is TGTGCCAGCAGGGGGACTAGCGGGGGATACGAGCAGTACTTC. Amino acids: CASRGTSGGYEQYF.